A selection of T cell receptor beta chains follows, all from one sample in a study of CD8 T cells in Susac syndrome. TCRdb passed the immunoSEQ multiplex PCR reads through MiXCR, listing each CDR3 protein once. The data show 140,000 to 150,000 distinct CDR3 sequences, less than 95% seen once. The sample consisted of CD4+ T cells from PBMCs. Receptors originate from a human donor in good health. CDR3s include the opening cysteine and the closing phenylalanine or tryptophan. The D gene is left open where the match is weak. Expanded clones are given a class, and other clones once, few, many or no size at all.

>-|TRBV3-1|TRBJ1-1|-
TGTGCCAGCAGTCAAGCATCCGGGAACACTGAAGCTTTCTTT
CASSQASGNTEAFF
>-|TRBV27|TRBJ1-1|-
TGTGCCAGCAGTTTTTCCACAGGGTCGAGTGAAGCTTTCTTT
CASSFSTGSSEAFF
>-|TRBV6-4|TRBJ2-1|-
TGTGCCAGCAGTGAAAGCGGGAATGAGCAGTTCTTC
CASSESGNEQFF
>-|TRBV18|TRBJ2-1|TRBD2
TGTGCCAGCTCACCACCGTACGGGGGGTACAATGAGCAGTTCTTC
CASSPPYGGYNEQFF
>-|TRBV3-1|TRBJ2-7|TRBD1
TGTGCCAGCAGTGCGGACAGGAACCACGAGCAGTACTTC
CASSADRNHEQYF
>-|TRBV7-6|TRBJ2-2|-
TGTGCCAGCAGCCGAGTGGGACAAGCGAACACCGGGGAGCTGTTTTTT
CASSRVGQANTGELFF
>-|TRBV3-1|TRBJ1-5|-
TGTGCCAGCAGCCAATACGAGGAGGGTCAGCCCCAGCATTTT
CASSQYEEGQPQHF
>-|TRBV28|TRBJ1-1|-
TGTGCCAGCAGAGTAGGGAGTACTGAAGCTTTCTTT
CASRVGSTEAFF
>-|TRBV19|TRBJ2-1|-
TGTGCCAGTAGTGACCACAATGAGCAGTTCTTC
CASSDHNEQFF
>-|TRBV12-5|TRBJ2-3|-
TGTGCTAGTGGTTGGGCAGGGATCACAGATACGCAGTATTTT
CASGWAGITDTQYF
>once|TRBV5-1|TRBJ2-3|-
TGCGCCAGCAGCGAAAGATCTAGCACAGATACGCAGTATTTT
CASSERSSTDTQYF
>-|TRBV19|TRBJ2-2|-
TGTGCCAGTAGTATACAGGGTGCACTGTCTGGCACCGGGGAGCTGTTTTTT
CASSIQGALSGTGELFF
>-|TRBV6-1|TRBJ2-5|-
TGTGCCAGCAGCCCCGACCGGGGCAGGGAGACCCAGTACTTC
CASSPDRGRETQYF
>-|TRBV10-3|TRBJ2-3|-
TGTGCCATCAGTCGACGGACAGACACAGATACGCAGTATTTT
CAISRRTDTDTQYF
>-|TRBV24-1|TRBJ1-2|-
TGTGCCACCAGTGATTCTCTACGGAACTATGGCTACACCTTC
CATSDSLRNYGYTF
>-|TRBV20-1|TRBJ2-7|-
TGCAGTGCTAGATTTAGCGGAAGAGCTTACGAGCAGTACTTC
CSARFSGRAYEQYF
>once|TRBV5-1|TRBJ2-7|TRBD2
TGCGCCAGCAGCTTGGGGTCTAGCGGGAGTTACGAGCAGTACTTC
CASSLGSSGSYEQYF
>once|TRBV3-1|TRBJ1-4|-
TGTGCCAGCAGCCCTTGGTCTGCAACTAATGAAAAACTGTTTTTT
CASSPWSATNEKLFF
>-|TRBV12-3/TRBV12-4|TRBJ2-7|-
TGTGCCAGCAGTTTACTGCCCGGTAAAGACGGAGAGCAGTACTTC
CASSLLPGKDGEQYF
>-|TRBV5-1|TRBJ1-1|-
TGCGCCAGCAGCTCTGACGGGCAGAACACTGAAGCTTTCTTT
CASSSDGQNTEAFF
>-|TRBV23-1|TRBJ2-1|TRBD2
TGCGCCAGCAGTCAACACAGCGGGAGGGCCGGCAATGAGCAGTTCTTC
CASSQHSGRAGNEQFF
>-|TRBV27|TRBJ1-2|TRBD1
TGTGCCAGCAGTTCGACAGGGATCCCTGACTATGGCTACACCTTC
CASSSTGIPDYGYTF
>-|TRBV7-9|TRBJ1-4|-
TGTGCCAGCAGCCCACGGGGGGAAAAACTGTTTTTT
CASSPRGEKLFF
>-|TRBV3-1|TRBJ1-1|TRBD1
TGTGCCAGCAGCCCCCGGGACAGGGGGAGACTAAACACTGAAGCTTTCTTT
CASSPRDRGRLNTEAFF
>-|TRBV4-1|TRBJ2-4|-
TGCGCCAGCAGCCAGCCGGGACTCGGGAGTCTAGCCAAAAACATTCAGTACTTC
CASSQPGLGSLAKNIQYF
>-|TRBV9|TRBJ2-2|TRBD2
TGTGCCAGCAGCGTAGTAGCGGGAGAAGCCGGGGAGCTGTTTTTT
CASSVVAGEAGELFF
>-|TRBV12-3/TRBV12-4|TRBJ2-1|TRBD2
TGTGCCAGCAGTCGTAGCGGGAGTGTGTACAATGAGCAGTTCTTC
CASSRSGSVYNEQFF
>-|TRBV19|TRBJ1-3|-
TGTGCCAGTAGTATTCGCCCTGGAAACACCATATATTTT
CASSIRPGNTIYF
>few|TRBV6-5|TRBJ2-3|-
TGTGCCAGCAGTTACTCAAGGGATACGCAGTATTTT
CASSYSRDTQYF
>-|TRBV7-3|TRBJ2-7|TRBD2
TGTGCCAGCAGCTTAGCGGGAGGACCAGGCGAGCAGTACTTC
CASSLAGGPGEQYF
>-|TRBV4-2|TRBJ2-1|-
TGTGCCAGCAGCCAAGAGGCTCGAGCCTCCTACAATGAGCAGTTCTTC
CASSQEARASYNEQFF
>-|TRBV2|TRBJ2-1|-
TGTGCCAGCAGTGAACTATATGGGCAGTTCTTC
CASSELYGQFF
>once|TRBV7-9|TRBJ2-3|-
TGTGCCAGCAGCTTAGGTCGGGGGCGACTAGATACGCAGTATTTT
CASSLGRGRLDTQYF
>-|TRBV30|TRBJ2-7|TRBD2
TGTGCCTGGAGTGTAAGGCGGCGGGAGGAAGGTCGCCAGTACTTC
CAWSVRRREEGRQYF
>-|TRBV6-5|TRBJ2-7|-
TGTGCCACCCTGCGACCGAGCTCCTACGAGCAGTACTTC
CATLRPSSYEQYF
>-|TRBV28|TRBJ1-5|-
TGTGCCAGCAGCCCTGGACAGTATAGCAATCAGCCCCAGCATTTT
CASSPGQYSNQPQHF
>-|TRBV3-1|TRBJ2-7|-
TGTGCCAGCAGCCAAGATCCGTACTCCTACGAGCAGTACTTC
CASSQDPYSYEQYF
>-|TRBV6-5|TRBJ1-1|-
TGTGCCAGCAGTTACTCGCAGGGTTACACTGAAGCTTTCTTT
CASSYSQGYTEAFF
>few|TRBV6-1|TRBJ1-1|-
TGTGCCAGCAGACAGGGAAACACTGAAGCTTTCTTT
CASRQGNTEAFF
>-|TRBV3-1|TRBJ1-2|-
TGTGCCAGCAGCCAAGAGCCTAACTATGGCTACACCTTC
CASSQEPNYGYTF
>-|TRBV18|TRBJ1-1|-
TGTGCCAGCCAAGGGGCTAGGGACACTGAAGCTTTCTTT
CASQGARDTEAFF
>-|TRBV6-1|TRBJ2-1|TRBD2
TGTGCCAGCACAGTAGGGCTAGCGGGAGCCAATGAGCAGTTCTTC
CASTVGLAGANEQFF
>-|TRBV7-9|TRBJ2-6|-
TGTGCCAGCAGCTTAGCGGGGGGCACTGGGGCCAACGTCCTGACTTTC
CASSLAGGTGANVLTF
>-|TRBV6-6|TRBJ2-1|TRBD2
TGTGCCAGCAGTTGGAAGGGACTAGCGCCGAACAATGAGCAGTTCTTC
CASSWKGLAPNNEQFF
>-|TRBV6-1|TRBJ2-1|TRBD2
TGTGCCAGCAGTCTAGCGGGAGAGTACAATGAGCAGTTCTTC
CASSLAGEYNEQFF
>-|TRBV29-1|TRBJ1-5|-
TGCAGCGTCGGACAAGGTGGGAATCAGCCCCAGCATTTT
CSVGQGGNQPQHF
>-|TRBV28|TRBJ1-2|-
TGTGCCAGCAGTTTCCCACAGGGAGCCTATGGCTACACCTTC
CASSFPQGAYGYTF
>-|TRBV12-3/TRBV12-4|TRBJ2-5|TRBD2
TGTGCCAGCAGTTTACGTAGTAGCGGGAGCCAAGAGACCCAGTACTTC
CASSLRSSGSQETQYF
>-|TRBV27|TRBJ2-7|-
TGTGCCAGCAGTTTAAGGTTCAGGGGAGAGTACGAGCAGTACTTC
CASSLRFRGEYEQYF
>few|TRBV7-8|TRBJ1-5|-
TGTGCCAGCAGCTTAGCCCCCAATCAGCCCCAGCATTTT
CASSLAPNQPQHF
>-|TRBV29-1|TRBJ2-1|TRBD2
TGCAGCGTTTATCTAGCGGCCTCCTACAATGAGCTTTTCTTC
CSVYLAASYNELFF
>-|TRBV21-1|TRBJ2-5|-
TGTGCCAGCAGCCTCGGAAGGGGAGCAAAAGAGACCCAGTACTTC
CASSLGRGAKETQYF
>-|TRBV6-6|TRBJ2-7|TRBD1
TGTGCCAGCAGTTACATAGGGGGCTTATACGAGCAGTACTTC
CASSYIGGLYEQYF
>-|TRBV2|TRBJ2-7|-
TGTGCCGTTAAGGGTACCTACGAGCAGTACTTC
CAVKGTYEQYF
>-|TRBV29-1|TRBJ1-1|TRBD1
TGCAGCGTTTCAGGGGGCACTGAAGCTTTCTTT
CSVSGGTEAFF
>-|TRBV20-1|TRBJ2-7|-
TGCAGTGCTGACTGGAGGGCCTACGAGCAGTACTTC
CSADWRAYEQYF